This T cell receptor beta chain was identified in a study of cytomegalovirus exposure and HLA in healthy donors (dated by TCRdb to about 2017). With respect to the entire study: A later analysis indicated that the 100 to 150 validation repertoires were generated on the platform also employed for the 700 or so repertoires of the first cohort. The aim of the study was to test whether cataloging public T cell receptors could identify signatures of past pathogen exposure. A separate validation cohort of 100 to 150 different subjects was used in addition to the roughly 620-subject first cohort. To predict cytomegalovirus infection status, the study combined high-throughput TCR immunosequencing, statistical association of individual TCRs with disease status, and machine learning.

The donors were included in the validation cohort of over a hundred subjects, a group kept apart from the roughly 690-subject first cohort. Beyond this particular receptor, the publication reports: In the study, about 150 TCR beta chains were listed as associated with cytomegalovirus. According to the authors, the approach could potentially be generalized to other disease states and immunological phenotypes. In a later analysis, TCRs clustered in the first cohort were found to also tend to co-occur in the 120 or so validation repertoires, with roughly 93% of cluster scores above 0. A later analysis had no HLA typing for the validation cohort, so co-occurrence there was scored across all 130 or so repertoires. The classifier was reported to diagnose cytomegalovirus status with high specificity and sensitivity in both the original cohort and the validation cohort. Most TCR sequences were seen in very few donors, while some public TCRs were found in many individuals. Three of the identified cytomegalovirus-associated TCR beta chains were confirmed in vitro to be specific for cytomegalovirus antigens.

As regards this clone: Which antigen it targets is not known. Base-call qualities are not available, and no considerably larger clone is one nucleotide away.

Libraries were made using the immunoSEQ multiplex PCR assay. On the study's bioinformatics: A statistical classification framework was built to diagnose cytomegalovirus status from the catalog of TCR beta chain sequences. Drawn from immuneACCESS, this table holds only the in-frame rearrangements with V and J called that TCRdb kept. Clones are partly lost; checked studies trace under half to an unresolved V gene and leave the rest unexplained. The V and J calls and clone size are taken from that table; D and trimming were inferred from the DNA. The sample table holds 130,000 to 150,000 clones, of which approximately 86% were seen once. Of the sample, 7% to 9% is held by the ten largest clones. From its cysteine to its phenylalanine, the CDR3 spans 15 amino acids. Just CDR3 DNA is preserved here, 45 bases in frame from base 1. From V the trimming removes 7 bases and from J it removes 1 base, while the gene matches leave 4 bases of the junction unaccounted for. As encoded in the germline V gene (reference sequence), CDR1 is LNHDA while CDR2 is SQIVND.

The V and J genes are TRBV19 and TRBJ2-2, with 9 bases aligning to TRBD1. Sequenced sample: PBMCs. This TCR derives from a woman between 18 and 29 years old in good health and CMV-seropositive. The CDR3: CASILTGGNTGELFF. The DNA sequence follows: TGTGCCAGTATCCTGACAGGGGGGAACACCGGGGAGCTGTTTTTT.